This record concerns one T cell receptor (beta chain) sequence. CDR1 is SGHDT, CDR2 YYEEEE, per germline. The CDR3 runs to 16 residues. V was cut by 4 bases and J by 0 bases, with 13 bases left in between. The data derive from a study of blood T cell repertoires in COVID-19. As for the study in general: Donors in the United States, Italy and Spain gave samples during acute or convalescent COVID-19. In each case, the material was cDNA or gDNA derived from T cells, B-cell-depleted T cells, or PBMCs.

Original handling: Amplifying reference gene primers gave estimates of nucleated cell counts. Method: immunoSEQ multiplex PCR; TCRdb's copy keeps in-frame clones and lacks some. Clone size and V and J calls were adopted from that table, with D and trimming inferred from the DNA. The table lists about 74,000 clones, under 95% of them singletons. The sample consisted of peripheral blood. This clonotype originated in a woman in her sixties with active COVID-19. The V call is TRBV5-6, the J call TRBJ2-2; D is ambiguous. The CDR3 here is CASSQVGWTNTGELFF. The CDR3 nucleotides read TGTGCCAGCAGCCAGGTCGGTTGGACGAACACCGGGGAGCTGTTTTTT.